The TCR beta chain described here comes from a study of graft-versus-host responses after intestinal transplantation. At the level of the study: Every recipient underwent anti-thymocyte globulin induction, then tacrolimus and steroids for three to four years.

Germline CDR1 MNHNS, CDR2 SASEGT. This CDR3 has 13 amino acids. J was trimmed by 7 bases and V by 5 bases; bases with no gene match: 8. Comment on this clone: Antigen specificity is unknown.

The assay was immunoSEQ multiplex PCR, and TCRdb's table has in-frame clones only and misses some. This repertoire shows roughly 99,000 clones, 80% to 90% found once; its top ten account for about 0.7%. V and J are TRBV6-1 and TRBJ2-7, with 7 nucleotides matching TRBD1. The starting material was unstimulated CD4+ T cells sorted from spleen or lymph node cells, obtained before transplant. The sequence derives from a human donor who was the organ donor for an intestinal transplant. This chain's CDR3 is CASSTQGTGEQYF. The CDR3 region has the DNA TGTGCCAGCAGTACACAGGGGACGGGGGAGCAGTACTTC.